What follows is one T cell receptor (beta chain) and its context. Amplified TCR beta CDR3 regions came from RNA transcripts. The HTBI primer set served for first-round RT-PCR of the TCR CDR3. TCRdb re-derived calls from the multiplex PCR reads in MiXCR, one entry per CDR3 protein. The repertoire holds about 290,000 distinct CDR3 sequences, with 15% to 20% as singletons. The record originates from a study of T cells in Graves' hyperthyroidism and ophthalmopathy. In the study overall: The authors collected peripheral blood at initial diagnosis, before any treatment.

Sequenced: blood. The receptor comes from a young man with Graves' hyperthyroidism.

The CDR3 spells CASSVPARGSYNEQFF. Written as DNA, the CDR3 is TGTGCCAGCAGTGTCCCAGCCCGGGGCTCCTACAATGAGCAGTTCTTC. The V call is TRBV2, the J call TRBJ2-1, with a possible D match to TRBD2 (5 bases). V lost 4 bases to trimming and J lost 0 bases, with 13 bases between them. Germline CDR1 SNHLY, CDR2 FYNNEI. CDR3 length: 16 residues.